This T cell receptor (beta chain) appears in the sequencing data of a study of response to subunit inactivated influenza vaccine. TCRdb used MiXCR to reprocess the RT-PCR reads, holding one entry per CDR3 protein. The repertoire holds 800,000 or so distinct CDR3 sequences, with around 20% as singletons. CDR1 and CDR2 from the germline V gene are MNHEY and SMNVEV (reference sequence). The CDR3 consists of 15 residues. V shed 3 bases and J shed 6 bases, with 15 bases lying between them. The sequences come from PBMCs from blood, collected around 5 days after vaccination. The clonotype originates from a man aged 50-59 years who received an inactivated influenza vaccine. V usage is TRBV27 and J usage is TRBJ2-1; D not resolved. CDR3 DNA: TGTGCCAGCAGTTTCGGCAGGTGGCTTGGCAATGAGCAGTTCTTC. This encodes CASSFGRWLGNEQFF.